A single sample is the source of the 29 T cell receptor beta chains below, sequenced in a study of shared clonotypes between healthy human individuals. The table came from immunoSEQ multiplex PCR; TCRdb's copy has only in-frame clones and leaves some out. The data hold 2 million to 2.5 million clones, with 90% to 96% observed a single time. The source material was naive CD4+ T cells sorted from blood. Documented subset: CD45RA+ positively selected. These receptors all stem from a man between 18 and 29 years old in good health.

The CDR3 loop reads CASSSGTGELFF. Written as DNA, the CDR3 is TGTGCCAGCAGCTCCGGCACCGGGGAGCTGTTTTTT. The chain couples TRBV7-3 to TRBJ2-2; D gene ambiguous. Deletions cut 4 bases from V and 4 bases from J, with 4 bases between. The germline V gene encodes CDR1 SGHTA and CDR2 FQGTGA. This CDR3 has 12 amino acids.

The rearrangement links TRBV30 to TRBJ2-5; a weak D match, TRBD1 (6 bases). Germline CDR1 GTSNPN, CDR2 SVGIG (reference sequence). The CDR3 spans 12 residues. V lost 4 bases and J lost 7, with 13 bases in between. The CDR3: CAWTEEGGTQYF. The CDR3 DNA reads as TGTGCCTGGACAGAAGAAGGGGGGACCCAGTACTTC.

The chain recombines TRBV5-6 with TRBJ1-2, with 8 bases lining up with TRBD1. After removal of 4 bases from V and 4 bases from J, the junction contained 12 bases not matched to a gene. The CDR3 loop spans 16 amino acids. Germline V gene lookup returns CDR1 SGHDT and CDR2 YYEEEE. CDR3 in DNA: TGTGCCAGCAGCCTAGCTCGGACAGGGTACGGCTATGGCTACACCTTC. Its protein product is CASSLARTGYGYGYTF.

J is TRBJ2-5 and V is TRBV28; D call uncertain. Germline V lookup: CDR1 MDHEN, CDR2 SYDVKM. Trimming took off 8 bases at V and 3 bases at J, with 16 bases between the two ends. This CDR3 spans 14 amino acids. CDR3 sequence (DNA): TGTGCCAGCGAACCATCGGGCTACGAAGAGACCCAGTACTTC. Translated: CASEPSGYEETQYF.

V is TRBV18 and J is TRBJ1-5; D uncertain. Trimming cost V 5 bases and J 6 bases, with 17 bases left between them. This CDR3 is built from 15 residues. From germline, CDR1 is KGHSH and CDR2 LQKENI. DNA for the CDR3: TGTGCCAGCTCAAAGCAGCCAGAGATCGTTCAGCCCCAGCATTTT. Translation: CASSKQPEIVQPQHF.

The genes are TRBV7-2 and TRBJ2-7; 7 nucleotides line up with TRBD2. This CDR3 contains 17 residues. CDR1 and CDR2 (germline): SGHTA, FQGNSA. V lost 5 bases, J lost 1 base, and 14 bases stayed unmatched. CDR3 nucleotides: TGTGCCAGCAGCCCTGGTAGGGCTAGCGGACCGTCCTACGAGCAGTACTTC. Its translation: CASSPGRASGPSYEQYF.

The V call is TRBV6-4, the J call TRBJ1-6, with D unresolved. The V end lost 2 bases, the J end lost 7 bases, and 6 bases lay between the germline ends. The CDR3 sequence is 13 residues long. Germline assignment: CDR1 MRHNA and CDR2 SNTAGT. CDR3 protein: CASSDVRNSPLHF. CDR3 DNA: TGTGCCAGCAGTGACGTAAGGAATTCACCCCTCCACTTT.

The CDR3 DNA is TGCGCCAGCAGCCAAGATAGGCAGAGCTATGGCTACACCTTC. Translated, it gives CASSQDRQSYGYTF. The rearrangement links TRBV4-1 to TRBJ1-2; D is unresolved. Germline V gene data show CDR1 as MGHRA and CDR2 as YSYEKL. This CDR3 is 14 amino acids long. The ends were cut back, 0 bases at V and 4 bases at J, with 9 bases in the middle.

This chain's CDR3 is CAISEMTSEEQYF. As DNA, the CDR3 is TGTGCCATCAGTGAGATGACTAGTGAGGAGCAGTACTTC. The chain has TRBV10-3 and TRBJ2-7; a possible D gene is TRBD2 (6 bases). The length of the CDR3 is 13 residues. Germline-derived CDR1 and CDR2 are ENHRY and SYGVKD. Trimming left V 2 bases short and J 7 bases short, with 12 bases between.

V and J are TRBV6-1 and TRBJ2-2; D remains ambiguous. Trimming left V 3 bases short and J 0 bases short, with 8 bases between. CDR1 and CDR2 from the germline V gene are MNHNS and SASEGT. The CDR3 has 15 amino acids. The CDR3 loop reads CASSDWTANTGELFF. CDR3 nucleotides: TGTGCCAGCAGTGACTGGACGGCGAACACCGGGGAGCTGTTTTTT.

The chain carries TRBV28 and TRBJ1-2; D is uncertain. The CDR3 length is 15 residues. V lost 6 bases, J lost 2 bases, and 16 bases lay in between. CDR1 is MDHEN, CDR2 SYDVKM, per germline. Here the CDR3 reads CASSSSTSNNYGYTF. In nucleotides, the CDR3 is TGTGCCAGCAGCTCCTCGACAAGTAACAACTATGGCTACACCTTC.

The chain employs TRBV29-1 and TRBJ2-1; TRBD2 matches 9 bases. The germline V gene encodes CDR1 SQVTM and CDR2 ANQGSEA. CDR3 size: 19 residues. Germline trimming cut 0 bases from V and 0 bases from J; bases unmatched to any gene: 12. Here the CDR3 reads CSVEDSRLADWFSYNEQFF. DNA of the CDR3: TGCAGCGTTGAAGATTCTCGACTAGCGGACTGGTTCTCCTACAATGAGCAGTTCTTC.

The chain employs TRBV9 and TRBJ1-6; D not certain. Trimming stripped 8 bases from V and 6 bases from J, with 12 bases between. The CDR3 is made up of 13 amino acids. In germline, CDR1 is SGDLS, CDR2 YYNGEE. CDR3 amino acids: CASGGSGNSPLHF. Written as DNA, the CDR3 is TGTGCCAGTGGAGGGTCTGGTAATTCACCCCTCCACTTT.

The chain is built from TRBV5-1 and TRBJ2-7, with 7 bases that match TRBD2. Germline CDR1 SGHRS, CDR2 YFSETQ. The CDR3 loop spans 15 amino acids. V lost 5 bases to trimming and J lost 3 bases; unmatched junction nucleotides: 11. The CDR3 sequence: CASREATSDLYEQYF. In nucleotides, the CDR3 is TGCGCCAGCAGGGAGGCTACTAGCGACCTCTACGAGCAGTACTTC.

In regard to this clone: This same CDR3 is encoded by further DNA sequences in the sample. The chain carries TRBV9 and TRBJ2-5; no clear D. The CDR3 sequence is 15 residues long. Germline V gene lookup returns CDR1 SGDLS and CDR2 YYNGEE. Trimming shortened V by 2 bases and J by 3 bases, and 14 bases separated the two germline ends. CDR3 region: CASSVSGALKETQYF. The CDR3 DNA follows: TGTGCCAGCAGCGTCTCCGGTGCCTTAAAAGAGACCCAGTACTTC.

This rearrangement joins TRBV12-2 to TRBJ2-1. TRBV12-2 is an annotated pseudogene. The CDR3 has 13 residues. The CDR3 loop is CASRPPVDERQFF. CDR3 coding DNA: TGTGCAAGTCGCCCCCCGGTCGACGAGAGACAGTTCTTC.

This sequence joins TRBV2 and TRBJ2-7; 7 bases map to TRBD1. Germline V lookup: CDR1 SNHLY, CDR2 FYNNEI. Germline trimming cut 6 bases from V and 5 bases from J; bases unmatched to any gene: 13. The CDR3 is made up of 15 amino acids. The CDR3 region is CASRSGQRMLDEQYF. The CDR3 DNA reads TGTGCCAGCAGGTCGGGACAGCGAATGTTAGACGAGCAGTACTTC.

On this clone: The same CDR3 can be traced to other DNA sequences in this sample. CDR3 DNA sequence: TGTGCCAGCAGTACAGGATCCTACGAGCAGTACTTC. It translates to CASSTGSYEQYF. This chain uses TRBV6-5 with TRBJ2-7, with a possible D match to TRBD1 (5 bases). V was trimmed by 5 bases and J by 1 base, leaving 6 bases between them. Germline V CDR1 and CDR2: MNHEY, SVGAGI. The CDR3 contains 12 residues.

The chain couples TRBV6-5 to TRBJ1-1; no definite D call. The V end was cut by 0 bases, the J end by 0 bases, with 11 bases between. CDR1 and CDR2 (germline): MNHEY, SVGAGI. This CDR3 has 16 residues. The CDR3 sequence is CASSYSRQAMNTEAFF. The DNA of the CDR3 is TGTGCCAGCAGTTACTCCAGGCAGGCCATGAACACTGAAGCTTTCTTT.

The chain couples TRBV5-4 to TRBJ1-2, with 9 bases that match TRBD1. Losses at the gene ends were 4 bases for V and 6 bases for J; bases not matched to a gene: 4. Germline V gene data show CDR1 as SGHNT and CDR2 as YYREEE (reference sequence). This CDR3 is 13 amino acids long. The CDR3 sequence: CASSRQGDDGYTF. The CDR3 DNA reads TGTGCCAGCAGCCGACAGGGGGATGATGGCTACACCTTC.

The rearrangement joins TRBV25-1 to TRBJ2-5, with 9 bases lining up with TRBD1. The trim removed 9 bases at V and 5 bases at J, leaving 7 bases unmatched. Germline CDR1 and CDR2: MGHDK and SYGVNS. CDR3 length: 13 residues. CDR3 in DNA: TGTGCCAGTGGACAGGGGCGCGGGGAGACCCAGTACTTC. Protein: CASGQGRGETQYF.

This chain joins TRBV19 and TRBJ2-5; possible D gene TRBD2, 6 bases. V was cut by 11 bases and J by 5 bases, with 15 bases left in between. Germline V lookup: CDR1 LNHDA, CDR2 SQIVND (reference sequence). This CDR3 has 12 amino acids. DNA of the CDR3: TGTGCCTCGGGGGACGTGTTGGAGACCCAGTACTTC. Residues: CASGDVLETQYF.

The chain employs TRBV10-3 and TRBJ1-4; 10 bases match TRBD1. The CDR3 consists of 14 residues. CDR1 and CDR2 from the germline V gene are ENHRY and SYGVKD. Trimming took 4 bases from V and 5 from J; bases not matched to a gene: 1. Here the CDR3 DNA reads TGTGCCATCAGTGGGGGACAGGGGAATGAAAAACTGTTTTTT. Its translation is CAISGGQGNEKLFF.

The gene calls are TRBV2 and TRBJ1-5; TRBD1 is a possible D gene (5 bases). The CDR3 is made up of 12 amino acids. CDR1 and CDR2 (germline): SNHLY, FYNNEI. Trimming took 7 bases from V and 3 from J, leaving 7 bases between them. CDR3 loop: CASKTDNQPQHF. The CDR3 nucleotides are TGTGCCAGCAAGACAGACAATCAGCCCCAGCATTTT.

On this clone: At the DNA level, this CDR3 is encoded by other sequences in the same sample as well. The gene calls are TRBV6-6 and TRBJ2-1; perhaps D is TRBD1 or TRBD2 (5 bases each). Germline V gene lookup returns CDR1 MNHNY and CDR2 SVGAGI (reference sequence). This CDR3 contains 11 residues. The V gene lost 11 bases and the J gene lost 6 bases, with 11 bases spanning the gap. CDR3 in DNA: TGTGCCTCCCGGGACCTCAATGAGCAGTTCTTC. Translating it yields CASRDLNEQFF.

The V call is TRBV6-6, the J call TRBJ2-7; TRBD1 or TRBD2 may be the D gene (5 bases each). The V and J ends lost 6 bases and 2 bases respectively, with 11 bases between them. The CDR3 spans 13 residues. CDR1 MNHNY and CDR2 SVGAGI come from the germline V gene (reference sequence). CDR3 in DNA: TGTGCCAGCAGACTCCGGGACGCCTACGAGCAGTACTTC. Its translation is CASRLRDAYEQYF.

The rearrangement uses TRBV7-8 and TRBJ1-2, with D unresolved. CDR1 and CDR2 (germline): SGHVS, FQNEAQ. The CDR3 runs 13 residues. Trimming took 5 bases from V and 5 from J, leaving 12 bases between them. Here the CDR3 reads CASSQALRYGYTF. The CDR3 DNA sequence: TGTGCCAGCAGCCAAGCCCTGAGGTATGGCTACACCTTC.

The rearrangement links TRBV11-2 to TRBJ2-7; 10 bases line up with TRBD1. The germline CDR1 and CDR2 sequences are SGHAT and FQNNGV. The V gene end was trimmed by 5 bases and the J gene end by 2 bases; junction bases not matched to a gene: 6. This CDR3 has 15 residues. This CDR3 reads CASSLGTGEAYEQYF. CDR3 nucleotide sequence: TGTGCCAGCAGCCTAGGGACAGGGGAGGCCTACGAGCAGTACTTC.

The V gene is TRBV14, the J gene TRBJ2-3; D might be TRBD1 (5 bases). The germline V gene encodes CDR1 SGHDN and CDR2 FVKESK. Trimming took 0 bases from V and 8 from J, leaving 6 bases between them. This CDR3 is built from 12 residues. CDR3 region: CASSQDRGTQYF. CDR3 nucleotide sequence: TGTGCCAGCAGCCAAGATAGGGGTACGCAGTATTTT.